This is a list of T cell receptor beta chains from one sample in a study of blood T cell repertoires in COVID-19. Clones were read by immunoSEQ multiplex PCR, and TCRdb kept only the in-frame ones, dropping some. The profile shows approximately 60,000 clones, less than 85% of them singletons. The sequenced material came from peripheral blood. The receptors were gathered from a man aged 70 or older with active COVID-19. The CDR3 runs from the conserved cysteine through the conserved F or W. The D gene is left open where the match is weak. Rows may omit the clone size; those that give it use once, few, many or a size class.

d_call j_call clone_size v_call cdr3_aa cdr3_nt
. TRBJ2-5 . TRBV24-1 CATGQQETQYF TGTGCCACGGGACAACAAGAGACCCAGTACTTC
TRBD2 TRBJ2-3 . TRBV7-9 CASSLGSLAGGTDTQYF TGTGCCAGCAGCTTAGGGTCCCTAGCGGGAGGCACAGATACGCAGTATTTT
TRBD1 TRBJ1-4 . TRBV19 CASSIDQGGVEKLFF TGTGCCAGTAGTATAGATCAAGGGGGCGTTGAAAAACTGTTTTTT
. TRBJ1-6 . TRBV5-6 CASSPGEAGRSSPLHF TGTGCCAGCAGCCCGGGGGAAGCAGGTCGAAGTTCACCCCTCCACTTT
. TRBJ1-2 . TRBV9 CASSALGQGPDYGYTF TGTGCCAGCAGCGCCTTGGGGCAGGGCCCCGACTATGGCTACACCTTC
. TRBJ2-5 . TRBV4-1 CASSRLTGETQYF TGCGCCAGCAGCCGTTTAACCGGGGAGACCCAGTACTTC
TRBD2 TRBJ2-7 . TRBV6-4 CASSLRYTSGRPVQGHF TGTGCCAGCAGCCTGAGATACACTAGCGGGAGGCCCGTCCAAGGGCACTTC
TRBD1 TRBJ1-5 . TRBV18 CASSPGTGPNQPQHF TGTGCCAGCTCACCCGGGACAGGACCCAATCAGCCCCAGCATTTT
TRBD2 TRBJ2-3 few TRBV5-8 CASTILAVPSTDTQYF TGTGCCAGCACCATACTAGCGGTACCTAGCACAGATACGCAGTATTTT
. TRBJ2-3 . TRBV3-1/TRBV3-2 CASSPQRETSTDTQYF TGTGCCAGCAGCCCCCAAAGAGAAACTAGCACAGATACGCAGTATTTT
TRBD2 TRBJ2-7 few TRBV3-1/TRBV3-2 CASSQELAGGQYF TGTGCCAGCAGCCAAGAGCTAGCGGGGGGCCAGTACTTC
TRBD1 TRBJ2-7 . TRBV5-1 CASRPGQIDSYEQYF TGCGCCAGCAGACCGGGACAGATAGATTCCTACGAGCAGTACTTC
. TRBJ2-5 once TRBV14 CASSQDSTGQETQYF TGTGCCAGCAGCCAAGATTCAACAGGCCAAGAGACCCAGTACTTC
. TRBJ2-5 . TRBV2 CASSGQDQETQYF TGTGCCAGCAGTGGACAGGACCAAGAGACCCAGTACTTC
TRBD2 TRBJ2-7 . TRBV4-1 CASSLAASGSLYEQYF TGCGCCAGCAGCCTGGCGGCTAGCGGTTCTCTATACGAGCAGTACTTC
TRBD1 TRBJ1-1 . TRBV4-1 CASSQVIPGGKRNTEAFF TGCGCCAGCAGCCAAGTTATTCCAGGGGGCAAGAGAAACACTGAAGCTTTCTTT
. TRBJ2-2 once TRBV4-3 CASSQDRVQGSTGELFF TGCGCCAGCAGCCAAGATAGGGTTCAGGGAAGCACCGGGGAGCTGTTTTTT
TRBD2 TRBJ2-3 . TRBV5-1 CASSLDSSGGTDTQYF TGCGCCAGCAGCTTGGACTCTAGCGGGGGCACAGATACGCAGTATTTT
TRBD1 TRBJ1-6 . TRBV30 CAWSSTGTGRSPLHF TGTGCCTGGAGTTCCACCGGGACAGGGCGCTCACCCCTCCACTTT
. TRBJ2-3 . TRBV9 CASSDPSGGGPDTQYF TGTGCCAGCAGCGACCCGAGCGGAGGAGGGCCAGATACGCAGTATTTT
TRBD2 TRBJ2-1 . TRBV6-1 CASSEGLADYNEQFF TGTGCCAGCAGCGAAGGACTAGCGGATTACAATGAGCAGTTCTTC
. TRBJ2-4 . TRBV14 CASSQASAGENIQYF TGTGCCAGCAGCCAAGCATCGGCAGGGGAGAACATTCAGTACTTC
TRBD1 TRBJ2-7 once TRBV4-3 CASSQEAGTAPTEQYF TGCGCCAGCAGCCAAGAGGCTGGGACAGCCCCTACGGAGCAGTACTTC
TRBD2 TRBJ2-5 . TRBV10-2 CASGGTSGFETQYF TGCGCCAGCGGAGGGACTAGCGGGTTCGAGACCCAGTACTTC
TRBD1 TRBJ2-2 . TRBV14 CASSQLTGGDTGELFF TGTGCCAGCAGCCAATTGACAGGGGGGGACACCGGGGAGCTGTTTTTT
. TRBJ2-1 . TRBV29-1 CSAGASRNEQFF TGCAGCGCCGGCGCCTCCCGGAATGAGCAGTTCTTC
TRBD2 TRBJ2-1 once TRBV28 CASSLISGTSGGNEQFF TGTGCCAGCAGTTTGATCTCGGGAACTAGCGGGGGGAATGAGCAGTTCTTC
TRBD1 TRBJ2-6 . TRBV7-8 CASSMIKGQGVSGANVLTF TGTGCCAGCAGCATGATCAAGGGACAGGGAGTCTCTGGGGCCAACGTCCTGACTTTC
TRBD1 TRBJ2-7 . TRBV7-9 CASSPTGARGYEQYF TGTGCCAGCAGCCCCACAGGGGCCCGTGGCTACGAGCAGTACTTC
. TRBJ2-1 . TRBV3-1/TRBV3-2 CASSPLQGTGEQFF TGTGCCAGCAGCCCCCTTCAGGGGACGGGTGAGCAGTTCTTC
TRBD2 TRBJ2-2 . TRBV28 CASSRGRNTGELFF TGTGCCAGCAGTCGCGGGAGGAACACCGGGGAGCTGTTTTTT
TRBD1 TRBJ1-2 . TRBV9 CASSSGGTVNYGYTF TGTGCCAGCAGCTCTGGGGGGACAGTGAACTATGGCTACACCTTC
TRBD1 TRBJ1-3 . TRBV30 CAWETGAASSGNTIYF TGTGCCTGGGAGACAGGGGCCGCCAGCTCTGGAAACACCATATATTTT
TRBD1 TRBJ1-1 . TRBV18 CASSPGTAMNTEAFF TGTGCCAGCTCACCCGGGACAGCAATGAACACTGAAGCTTTCTTT
TRBD2 TRBJ2-1 . TRBV6-2/TRBV6-3 CASSYGASGNWNEQFF TGTGCCAGCAGTTACGGGGCTAGCGGTAATTGGAATGAGCAGTTCTTC
. TRBJ2-7 . TRBV29-1 CSVEGSKRQYF TGCAGCGTTGAGGGGAGTAAAAGGCAGTACTTC
TRBD1 TRBJ1-6 . TRBV5-1 CASSGAGTETKSPLHF TGCGCCAGCAGCGGGGCCGGGACAGAGACTAAATCACCCCTCCACTTT
TRBD1 TRBJ1-4 . TRBV19 CASSPFLGQSSEKLFF TGTGCCAGTAGTCCTTTCCTGGGACAGTCTTCCGAAAAACTGTTTTTT
TRBD1 TRBJ2-7 . TRBV25-1 CASSDPRGTGYEQYF TGTGCCAGCAGTGACCCCCGGGGGACAGGATACGAGCAGTACTTC
TRBD1 TRBJ1-5 . TRBV7-2 CASSSGQGAPSQPQHF TGTGCCAGCAGCTCGGGACAGGGGGCCCCCAGTCAGCCCCAGCATTTT
. TRBJ2-1 once TRBV28 CASSSRLSPTLAEQFF TGTGCCAGCAGTTCTCGACTTAGTCCTACTCTCGCTGAGCAGTTCTTC
TRBD1 TRBJ2-5 . TRBV7-9 CASSPGDRDQETQYF TGTGCCAGCAGCCCCGGTGACAGGGACCAAGAGACCCAGTACTTC
TRBD2 TRBJ2-1 . TRBV12-5 CASGLRVVAGGNNEQFF TGTGCTAGTGGTTTGCGGGTGGTAGCGGGAGGAAACAATGAGCAGTTCTTC
. TRBJ1-1 . TRBV7-2 CASRPYMNTEAFF TGTGCCAGCAGGCCATACATGAACACTGAAGCTTTCTTT
TRBD2 TRBJ2-2 . TRBV9 CASSVTSDTGELFF TGTGCCAGCAGCGTAACTAGCGACACCGGGGAGCTGTTTTTT
TRBD2 TRBJ2-2 . TRBV10-2 CASRDTTSDNTGELFF TGCGCCAGCAGAGACACGACTAGCGACAACACCGGGGAGCTGTTTTTT